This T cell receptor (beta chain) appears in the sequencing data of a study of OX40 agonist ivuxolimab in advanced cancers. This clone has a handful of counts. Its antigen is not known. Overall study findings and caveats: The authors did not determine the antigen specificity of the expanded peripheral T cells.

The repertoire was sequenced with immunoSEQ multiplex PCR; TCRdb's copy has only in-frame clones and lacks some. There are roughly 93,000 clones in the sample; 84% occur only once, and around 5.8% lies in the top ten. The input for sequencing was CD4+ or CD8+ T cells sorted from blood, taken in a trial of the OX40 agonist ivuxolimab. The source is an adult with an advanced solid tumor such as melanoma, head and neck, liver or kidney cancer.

The DNA of the CDR3 is TGTGCCACCAGCAGCTTCAGCGGGGGGGCCTCTTACGAGCAGTACTTC. The encoded protein is CATSSFSGGASYEQYF. This rearrangement joins TRBV15 to TRBJ2-7; 10 bases agree with TRBD2. This CDR3 has 16 residues. The germline V gene has CDR1 LNHNV and CDR2 YYDKDF (reference sequence). With 3 bases clipped from V and 4 bases from J, the junction kept 9 bases outside the gene matches.